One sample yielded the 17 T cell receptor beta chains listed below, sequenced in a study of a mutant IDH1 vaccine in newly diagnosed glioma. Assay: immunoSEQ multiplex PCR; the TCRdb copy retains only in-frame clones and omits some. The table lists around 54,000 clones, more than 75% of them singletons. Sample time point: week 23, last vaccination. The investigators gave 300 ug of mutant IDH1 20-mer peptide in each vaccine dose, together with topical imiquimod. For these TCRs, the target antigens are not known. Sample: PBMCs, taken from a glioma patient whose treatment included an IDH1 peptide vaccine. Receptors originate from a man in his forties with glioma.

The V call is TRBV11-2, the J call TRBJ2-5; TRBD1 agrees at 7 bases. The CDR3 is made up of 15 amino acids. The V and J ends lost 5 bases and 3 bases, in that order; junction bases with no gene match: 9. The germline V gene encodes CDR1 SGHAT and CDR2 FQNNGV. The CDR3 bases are TGTGCCAGCAGCCCTAGGGGACAGTGGGAAGAGACCCAGTACTTC. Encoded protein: CASSPRGQWEETQYF.

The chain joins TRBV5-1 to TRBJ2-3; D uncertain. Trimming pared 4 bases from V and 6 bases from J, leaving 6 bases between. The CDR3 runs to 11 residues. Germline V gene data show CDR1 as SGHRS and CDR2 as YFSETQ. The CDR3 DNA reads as TGCGCCAGCAGCGGTTCGGATACGCAGTATTTT. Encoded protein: CASSGSDTQYF.

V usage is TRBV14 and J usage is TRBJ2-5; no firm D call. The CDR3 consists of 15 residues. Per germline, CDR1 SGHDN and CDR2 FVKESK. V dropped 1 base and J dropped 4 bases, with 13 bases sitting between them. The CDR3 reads CASSQVTGYGETQYF. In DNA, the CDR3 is TGTGCCAGCAGCCAAGTAACCGGGTACGGAGAGACCCAGTACTTC. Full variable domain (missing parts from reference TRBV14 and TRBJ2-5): EAGVTQFPSHSVIEKGQTVTLRCDPISGHDNLYWYRRVMGKEIKFLLHFVKESKQDESGMPNNRFLAERTGGTYSTLKVQPAELEDSGVYFCASSQVTGYGETQYFGPGTRLLVL.

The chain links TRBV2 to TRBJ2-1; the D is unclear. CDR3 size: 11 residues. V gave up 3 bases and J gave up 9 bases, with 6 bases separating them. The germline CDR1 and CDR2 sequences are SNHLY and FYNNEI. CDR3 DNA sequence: TGTGCCAGCAGTGACCCGGGTGAGCAGTTCTTC. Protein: CASSDPGEQFF.

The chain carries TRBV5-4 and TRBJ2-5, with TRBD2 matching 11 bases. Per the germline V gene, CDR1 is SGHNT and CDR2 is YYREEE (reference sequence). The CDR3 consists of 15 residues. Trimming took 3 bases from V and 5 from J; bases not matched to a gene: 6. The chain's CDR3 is CASSSVAGGHETQYF. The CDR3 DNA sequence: TGTGCCAGCAGCTCGGTAGCGGGAGGGCACGAGACCCAGTACTTC.

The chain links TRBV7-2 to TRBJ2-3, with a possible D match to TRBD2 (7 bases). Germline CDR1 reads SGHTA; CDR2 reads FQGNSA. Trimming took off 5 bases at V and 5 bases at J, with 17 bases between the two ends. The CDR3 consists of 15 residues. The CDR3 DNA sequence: TGTGCCAGCAGCGGGGGGGCGGGAGTTCAAGATACGCAGTATTTT. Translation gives CASSGGAGVQDTQYF.

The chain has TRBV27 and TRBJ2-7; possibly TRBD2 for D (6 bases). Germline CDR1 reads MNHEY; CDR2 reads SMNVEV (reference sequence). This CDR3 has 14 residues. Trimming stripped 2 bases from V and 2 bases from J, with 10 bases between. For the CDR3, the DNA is TGTGCCAGCAGTTTAGGTGGGAGGCCCTACGAGCAGTACTTC. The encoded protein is CASSLGGRPYEQYF.

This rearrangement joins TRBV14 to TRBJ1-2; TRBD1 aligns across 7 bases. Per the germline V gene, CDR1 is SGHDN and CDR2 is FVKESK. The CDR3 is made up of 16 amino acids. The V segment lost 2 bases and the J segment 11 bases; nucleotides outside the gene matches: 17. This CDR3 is CASSQTRTGRVPWYTF. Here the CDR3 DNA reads TGTGCCAGCAGCCAAACAAGGACAGGCCGGGTTCCATGGTACACCTTC.

The CDR3 nucleotides read TGTGCCAGCAGCCCGCTCGCTAGCGGGAGGGAGACCCAGTACTTC. It translates to CASSPLASGRETQYF. This chain links TRBV7-3 with TRBJ2-5; TRBD2 matches at 11 bases. The V gene's germline CDR1 is SGHTA and CDR2 FQGTGA. V lost 5 bases to trimming and J lost 5 bases; unmatched junction nucleotides: 7. The CDR3 contains 15 residues.

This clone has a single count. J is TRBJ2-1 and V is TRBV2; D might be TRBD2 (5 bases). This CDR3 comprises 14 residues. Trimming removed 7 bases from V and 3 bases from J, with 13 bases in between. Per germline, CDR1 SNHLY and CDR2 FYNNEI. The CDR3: CASTQRSFYNEQFF. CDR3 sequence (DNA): TGTGCCAGCACCCAGCGGAGTTTCTACAATGAGCAGTTCTTC.

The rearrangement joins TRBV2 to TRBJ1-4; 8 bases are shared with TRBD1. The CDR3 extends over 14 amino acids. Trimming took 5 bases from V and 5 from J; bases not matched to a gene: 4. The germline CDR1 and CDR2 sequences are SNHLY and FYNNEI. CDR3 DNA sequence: TGTGCCAGCAGTCGCCGGACAGGGAATGAAAAACTGTTTTTT. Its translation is CASSRRTGNEKLFF.

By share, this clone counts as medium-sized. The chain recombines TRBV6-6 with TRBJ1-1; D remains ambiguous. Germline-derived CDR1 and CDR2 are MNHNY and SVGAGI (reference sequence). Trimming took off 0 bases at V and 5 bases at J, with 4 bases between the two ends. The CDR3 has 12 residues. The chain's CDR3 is CASSYSVTEAFF. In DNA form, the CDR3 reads TGTGCCAGCAGTTACTCGGTGACTGAAGCTTTCTTT.

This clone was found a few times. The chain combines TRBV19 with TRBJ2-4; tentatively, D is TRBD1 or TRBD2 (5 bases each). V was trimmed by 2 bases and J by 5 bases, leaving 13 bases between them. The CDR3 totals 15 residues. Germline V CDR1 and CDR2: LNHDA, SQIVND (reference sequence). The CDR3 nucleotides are TGTGCCAGTAGTATAAAAGGACAAGCGGAAAACATTCAGTACTTC. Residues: CASSIKGQAENIQYF.

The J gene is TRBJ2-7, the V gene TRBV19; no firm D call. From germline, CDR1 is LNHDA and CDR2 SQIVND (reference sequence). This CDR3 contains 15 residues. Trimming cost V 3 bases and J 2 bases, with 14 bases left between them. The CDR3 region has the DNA TGTGCCAGTAGTATGCCCGGAACCATAACCTACGAGCAGTACTTC. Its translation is CASSMPGTITYEQYF. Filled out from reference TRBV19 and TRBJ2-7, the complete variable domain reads DGGITQSPKYLFRKEGQNVTLSCEQNLNHDAMYWYRQDPGQGLRLIYYSQIVNDFQKGDIAEGYSVSREKKESFPLTVTSAQKNPTAFYLCASSMPGTITYEQYFGPGTRLTVT.

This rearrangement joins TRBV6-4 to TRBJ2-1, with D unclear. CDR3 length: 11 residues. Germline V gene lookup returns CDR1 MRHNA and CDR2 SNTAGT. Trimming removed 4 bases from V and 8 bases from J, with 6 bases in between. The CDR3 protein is CASSALDEQFF. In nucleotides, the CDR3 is TGTGCCAGCAGTGCTCTCGATGAGCAGTTCTTC.

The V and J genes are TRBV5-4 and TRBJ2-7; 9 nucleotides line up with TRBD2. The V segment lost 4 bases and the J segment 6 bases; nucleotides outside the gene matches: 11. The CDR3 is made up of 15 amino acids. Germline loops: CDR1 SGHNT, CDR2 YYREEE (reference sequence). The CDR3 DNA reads TGTGCCAGCAGCGCCGTACTAGCGGGCCCTAGCGAGCAGTACTTC. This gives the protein CASSAVLAGPSEQYF.

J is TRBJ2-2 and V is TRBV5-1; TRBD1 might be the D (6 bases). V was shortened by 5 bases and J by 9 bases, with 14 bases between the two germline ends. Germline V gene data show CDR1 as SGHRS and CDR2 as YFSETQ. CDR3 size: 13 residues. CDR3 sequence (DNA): TGCGCCAGCAGAACACCAGGGGACCGGGAGCTGTTTTTT. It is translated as CASRTPGDRELFF.